A selection of T cell receptor beta chains follows, all from one sample in a study of TIL therapy for anti-PD-1-resistant metastatic lung cancer. Some clones are missing from TCRdb's copy, which holds only in-frame ones; the method was immunoSEQ multiplex PCR. The sample lists tens of thousands of clones; 70% to 90% were seen once. This specimen consisted of blood, obtained at baseline. The receptors derive from a person aged 25 to 85 with non-small cell lung cancer. The CDR3 runs from the conserved cysteine through the conserved F or W.

TRBJ2-5 | TRBV4-3 | CASSQGAGGVQETQYF
TRBJ2-2 | TRBV2 | CASNVLGSTGELFF
TRBJ2-7 | TRBV27 | CASRDSPSEQYF
TRBJ2-7 | TRBV27 | CASSLTGRPYEQYF
TRBJ2-2 | TRBV6-5 | CASRPPGAGELFF
TRBJ2-7 | TRBV16 | CASSQSSARYEQYF
TRBJ2-1 | TRBV11-2 | CASSFPGLAGGEQFF
TRBJ2-2 | TRBV3-1/TRBV3-2 | CASSQVIPRYNTGELFF
TRBJ1-3 | TRBV4-2 | CASSGPGGDSSGNTIYF
TRBJ1-4 | TRBV15 | CATSRDRVKEKLFF
TRBJ2-1 | TRBV5-1 | CASSPRFGVNEQFF
TRBJ2-7 | TRBV7-8 | CASSRGGMAYEQYF
TRBJ2-6 | TRBV18 | CASSPTGVGANVLTF
TRBJ2-1 | TRBV7-2 | CASTSGTWNEQFF
TRBJ2-7 | TRBV7-9 | CASSPSRTSGRSYEQYF
TRBJ2-7 | TRBV7-2 | CASSLVGVAGGYEQYF
TRBJ2-3 | TRBV4-2 | CASSQEPLAGSTDTQYF
TRBJ2-1 | TRBV19 | CASSIRRDSFNEQFF
TRBJ2-3 | TRBV11-2 | CASSWGADTQYF
TRBJ1-4 | TRBV2 | CASSDSGVRKLFF
TRBJ2-5 | TRBV7-9 | CASSLTPGGNQETQYF
TRBJ2-5 | TRBV13 | CASSLIIRDRAYQETQYF
TRBJ2-3 | TRBV6-4 | CASSDSGQGGADTQYF
TRBJ2-3 | TRBV3-1/TRBV3-2 | CASSHGTGPTYRTDTQYF
TRBJ2-1 | TRBV4-3 | CASSHNGPAGDYNEQFF
TRBJ2-1 | TRBV24-1 | CATSVGYNEQFF